The 28 T cell receptor beta chains below all came from one sample that was sequenced in a study of cytomegalovirus exposure and HLA in healthy donors. Primers included in the PCR were 60 Vbeta and 13 Jbeta primers. The method was immunoSEQ multiplex PCR; TCRdb's version includes in-frame clones alone and lacks a portion of them. The sample includes some 130,000 clones, about 63% of them seen just once. The sequenced sample was PBMCs. The receptor set was obtained from a man in his thirties or forties in good health and CMV-seropositive.

In its sample, this clone was seen once. The chain carries TRBV23-1 and TRBJ2-7; 9 bases line up with TRBD1. TRBV23-1 is labeled an ORF, and its function is uncertain. The CDR3 length is 15 residues. With V trimmed by 2 bases and J by 4 bases, 6 bases remained unmatched. CDR3 sequence reads: CASSQRDREEYEQYF. The DNA of the CDR3 is TGCGCCAGCAGTCAAAGGGACAGGGAAGAGTACGAGCAGTACTTC.

V usage is TRBV29-1 and J usage is TRBJ2-2; D ambiguous. Germline V gene data show CDR1 as SQVTM and CDR2 as ANQGSEA. V dropped 4 bases and J dropped 0 bases, with 12 bases sitting between them. The CDR3 is 15 amino acids. CDR3 coding DNA: TGCAGCGTTGGAAGTGGAGCCCCGAACACCGGGGAGCTGTTTTTT. It codes for CSVGSGAPNTGELFF.

The chain couples TRBV5-1 to TRBJ2-1; 8 nucleotides agree with TRBD2. Per the germline V gene, CDR1 is SGHRS and CDR2 is YFSETQ. The J segment lost 7 bases and the V segment lost 2 bases, leaving 11 bases of the junction unmatched. The length of the CDR3 is 16 residues. The CDR3 sequence is CASSLESGGVINEQFF. CDR3 nucleotide sequence: TGCGCCAGCAGCTTAGAAAGCGGGGGAGTAATAAATGAGCAGTTCTTC. Using reference TRBV5-1 and TRBJ2-1 for the parts outside the CDR3, the full variable domain is KAGVTQTPRYLIKTRGQQVTLSCSPISGHRSVSWYQQTPGQGLQFLFEYFSETQRNKGNFPGRFSGRQFSNSRSEMNVSTLELGDSALYLCASSLESGGVINEQFFGPGTRLTVL.

The chain couples TRBV18 to TRBJ2-7; 11 nucleotides agree with TRBD1. J lost 6 bases, V lost 3 bases, and 10 bases had no gene match. Germline CDR1 KGHSH, CDR2 LQKENI. There are 16 residues in the CDR3. CDR3 loop: CASSPAFGQGASEQYF. DNA of the CDR3: TGTGCCAGCTCACCCGCGTTCGGACAGGGGGCGAGCGAGCAGTACTTC. Full variable domain (missing parts from reference TRBV18 and TRBJ2-7): NAGVMQNPRHLVRRRGQEARLRCSPMKGHSHVYWYRQLPEEGLKFMVYLQKENIIDESGMPKERFSAEFPKEGPSILRIQQVVRGDSAAYFCASSPAFGQGASEQYFGPGTRLTVT.

The V gene is TRBV2, the J gene TRBJ2-1; D is perhaps TRBD2 (5 bases). Germline V gene lookup returns CDR1 SNHLY and CDR2 FYNNEI. The length of the CDR3 is 13 residues. With 7 bases removed from V and 3 bases from J, the gap between germline ends came to 10 bases. The CDR3 spells CASTSRGYNEQFF. In nucleotides, the CDR3 is TGTGCCAGCACGTCACGGGGCTACAATGAGCAGTTCTTC.

In this sample, this clone turned up a few times. The chain is built from TRBV19 and TRBJ2-7, with D possibly matching TRBD2 (6 bases). The V end was cut by 5 bases, the J end by 3 bases, with 14 bases between. Germline lookup yields CDR1 LNHDA and CDR2 SQIVND (reference sequence). CDR3 length: 14 amino acids. Here the CDR3 DNA reads TGTGCCAGTAGTTCACCGGGACTCATCTACGAGCAGTACTTC. As protein: CASSSPGLIYEQYF. The variable domain in full, with the rest retrieved from reference TRBV19 and TRBJ2-7, is DGGITQSPKYLFRKEGQNVTLSCEQNLNHDAMYWYRQDPGQGLRLIYYSQIVNDFQKGDIAEGYSVSREKKESFPLTVTSAQKNPTAFYLCASSSPGLIYEQYFGPGTRLTVT.

As regards this clone: Relative to the germline gene, one junction end is altered; a read error may explain this. V and J are TRBV7-9 and TRBJ1-5; the D is unclear. The germline gives CDR1 SEHNR, CDR2 FQNEAQ (reference sequence). CDR3 length equals 15 residues. The CDR3 DNA reads as TGTTCCAGCAGCTTAGCGGGCCTGGAAATCAAGCCCCAGCATTTT. Translated, it gives CSSSLAGLEIKPQHF.

This clone was detected a few times. Compared with germline, one end of the junction differs, possibly owing to a read error. CDR3 nucleotide sequence: TGTGCCAGCAGAGAAGGGACGGGGAGTGGGTTCTTC. Its protein is CASREGTGSGFF. The chain uses TRBV2 and TRBJ2-1; D is tentatively TRBD1 or TRBD2 (5 bases each). The CDR3 runs 12 residues. Per germline, CDR1 SNHLY and CDR2 FYNNEI.

V usage is TRBV28 and J usage is TRBJ2-7; TRBD1 aligns across 7 bases. J gave up 0 bases and V 3 bases, and 8 bases lay outside the gene matches. Germline V gene lookup returns CDR1 MDHEN and CDR2 SYDVKM. The CDR3 extends over 16 amino acids. The CDR3 sequence: CASSFIWDRSSYEQYF. The CDR3 nucleotides read TGTGCCAGCAGTTTTATCTGGGACAGATCCTCCTACGAGCAGTACTTC.

The rearrangement links TRBV5-1 to TRBJ1-1; TRBD1 is a possible D gene (6 bases). The CDR3 runs 15 residues. In germline, CDR1 is SGHRS, CDR2 YFSETQ. The V gene lost 4 bases and the J gene lost 3 bases, with 16 bases spanning the gap. CDR3 protein: CASSPRSTGHTEAFF. The CDR3, as DNA: TGCGCCAGCAGCCCCAGGAGTACAGGGCACACTGAAGCTTTCTTT. Drawing the rest from reference TRBV5-1 and TRBJ1-1, the complete variable domain is KAGVTQTPRYLIKTRGQQVTLSCSPISGHRSVSWYQQTPGQGLQFLFEYFSETQRNKGNFPGRFSGRQFSNSRSEMNVSTLELGDSALYLCASSPRSTGHTEAFFGQGTRLTVV.

The chain is built from TRBV5-1 and TRBJ2-3, with TRBD2 matching 8 bases. The CDR3 spans 16 residues. Germline CDR1 SGHRS, CDR2 YFSETQ. V was pared by 1 base and J by 0 bases, with 4 bases of the junction left unmatched. CDR3 sequence (DNA): TGCGCCAGCAGCTTGACTAGCGGCCTTAGCACAGATACGCAGTATTTT. Protein product: CASSLTSGLSTDTQYF.

The chain employs TRBV10-3 and TRBJ2-1, with 9 bases that match TRBD2. With V trimmed by 4 bases and J by 7 bases, 8 bases remained unmatched. CDR1 ENHRY and CDR2 SYGVKD come from the germline V gene. The CDR3 consists of 15 residues. DNA for the CDR3: TGTGCCATCAGTGGTGTGACTAGCGGAGTGAATGAGCAGTTCTTC. It specifies CAISGVTSGVNEQFF.

This chain joins TRBV2 and TRBJ2-7; 7 nucleotides line up with TRBD1. The CDR3 is 13 amino acids. The V gene end was trimmed by 7 bases and the J gene end by 2 bases; junction bases not matched to a gene: 5. Germline loops: CDR1 SNHLY, CDR2 FYNNEI. This chain's CDR3 is CASTGGQAYEQYF. Here the CDR3 DNA reads TGTGCCAGCACCGGAGGACAGGCCTACGAGCAGTACTTC.

This chain links TRBV29-1 with TRBJ2-5; TRBD2 agrees at 9 bases. CDR3 length: 16 amino acids. Germline V CDR1 and CDR2: SQVTM, ANQGSEA. With V trimmed by 0 bases and J by 4 bases, 9 bases remained unmatched. This CDR3 reads CSVEDLETSGLETQYF. The CDR3 DNA reads as TGCAGCGTTGAAGATCTAGAGACTAGCGGACTAGAGACCCAGTACTTC.

This clone was seen a handful of times. The chain couples TRBV5-1 to TRBJ2-7; tentatively, D is TRBD1 (6 bases). V was clipped by 5 bases and J by 2 bases, with 11 bases between them. Germline values: CDR1 SGHRS, CDR2 YFSETQ. This CDR3 is 13 amino acids long. Here the CDR3 DNA reads TGCGCCAGCAGTTGGGACATAACCTACGAGCAGTACTTC. Amino acids: CASSWDITYEQYF.

This clone has just a few counts. The CDR3 region is CASSRTGFNNEQFF. For the CDR3, the DNA is TGTGCCAGCAGCCGAACAGGATTTAACAATGAGCAGTTCTTC. The chain couples TRBV5-4 to TRBJ2-1, with D perhaps TRBD1 (5 bases). Germline V gene sequence: CDR1 SGHNT, CDR2 YYREEE (reference sequence). The V end lost 4 bases, the J end lost 5 bases, and 13 bases lay between the germline ends. CDR3 size: 14 residues.

The chain uses TRBV7-2 and TRBJ1-2, with 7 bases matching TRBD1. This CDR3 comprises 15 residues. CDR1 SGHTA and CDR2 FQGNSA come from the germline V gene. V shed 5 bases, J shed 0 bases, and the junction held 6 bases outside the gene matches. This CDR3 reads CASSIGTAANYGYTF. In nucleotides, the CDR3 is TGTGCCAGCAGCATTGGGACAGCAGCTAACTATGGCTACACCTTC.

V is TRBV10-2 and J is TRBJ2-5; D gene ambiguous. V lost 5 bases and J 1 base, leaving 11 bases between the germline ends. Germline V gene data show CDR1 as WSHSY and CDR2 as SAAADI. The CDR3 has 14 amino acids. CDR3 residues: CASSSTNIQETQYF. DNA for the CDR3: TGCGCCAGCAGTTCAACAAACATCCAAGAGACCCAGTACTTC.

The table lists this clone with a few counts. V gene TRBV9 combines with J gene TRBJ2-5, with D unclear. Between the trimmed V and J ends, which lost 0 bases and 1 base, there was a span of 7 bases. Germline V gene sequence: CDR1 SGDLS, CDR2 YYNGEE. The CDR3 runs to 14 residues. CDR3 sequence reads: CASSVAVSQETQYF. The CDR3 DNA reads as TGTGCCAGCAGCGTAGCTGTCAGCCAAGAGACCCAGTACTTC.

The rearrangement links TRBV6-4 to TRBJ2-1, with D perhaps matching TRBD2 (6 bases). Trimming removed 0 bases from V and 1 base from J, with 7 bases in between. Germline V lookup: CDR1 MRHNA, CDR2 SNTAGT. CDR3 length: 15 amino acids. CDR3 in DNA: TGTGCCAGCAGTGACTCCGCGGGATCCTACAATGAGCAGTTCTTC. It specifies CASSDSAGSYNEQFF.

This clone was counted a few times. The chain uses TRBV5-1 and TRBJ2-5; 16 nucleotides agree with TRBD2. CDR1 and CDR2 (germline): SGHRS, YFSETQ. The V and J ends lost 4 bases and 2 bases, in that order; junction bases with no gene match: 8. The CDR3 extends over 18 amino acids. CDR3 region: CASSPGLAGGGLQETQYF. CDR3 coding DNA: TGCGCCAGCAGCCCGGGACTAGCGGGGGGGGGTCTTCAAGAGACCCAGTACTTC.

The V and J genes are TRBV18 and TRBJ1-1; no firm D call. CDR1 and CDR2 from the germline V gene are KGHSH and LQKENI. CDR3 length: 14 residues. The V end lost 2 bases, the J end lost 1 base, and 8 bases lay between the germline ends. CDR3 nucleotide sequence: TGTGCCAGCTCACCAAGCGTGTCGAACACTGAAGCTTTCTTT. Encoded protein: CASSPSVSNTEAFF.

Details on this clone: One end of the junction does not line up with germline, which may come from a read error. Other DNA sequences in this specimen translate into the identical CDR3. V and J are TRBV27 and TRBJ2-7; perhaps TRBD1 as D (6 bases). The CDR3 is 14 amino acids. Germline lookup yields CDR1 MNHEY and CDR2 SMNVEV (reference sequence). Here the CDR3 DNA reads TGCGCCAGCAGTTTCGACAGGTCCTCCTACGAGCAGTACTTC. This codes for CASSFDRSSYEQYF.

The chain uses TRBV7-3 and TRBJ1-1; tentative D call: TRBD1 (5 bases). The CDR3 extends over 14 amino acids. With 4 bases removed from V and 1 base from J, the gap between germline ends came to 10 bases. Germline assignment: CDR1 SGHTA and CDR2 FQGTGA. In nucleotides, the CDR3 is TGTGCCAGCAGCTCGGCGGGACCGAACACTGAAGCTTTCTTT. As protein: CASSSAGPNTEAFF.

The CDR3 DNA is TGCGCCAGCAGCTTGGGTTTAGGAGGGGGCGTTTATGGCTACACCTTC. Translating it yields CASSLGLGGGVYGYTF. The chain is built from TRBV5-1 and TRBJ1-2; 7 bases align to TRBD1. The V gene end was trimmed by 0 bases and the J gene end by 5 bases; junction bases not matched to a gene: 10. Germline V gene data show CDR1 as SGHRS and CDR2 as YFSETQ. The CDR3 is 16 residues long. The full variable domain, completed using reference TRBV5-1 and TRBJ1-2, is KAGVTQTPRYLIKTRGQQVTLSCSPISGHRSVSWYQQTPGQGLQFLFEYFSETQRNKGNFPGRFSGRQFSNSRSEMNVSTLELGDSALYLCASSLGLGGGVYGYTFGSGTRLTVV.

This clone occurred a few times. This chain connects TRBV5-4 to TRBJ2-1; D is perhaps TRBD2 (5 bases). Germline V gene data show CDR1 as SGHNT and CDR2 as YYREEE (reference sequence). V lost 0 bases, J lost 4 bases, and 8 bases lay in between. This CDR3 comprises 14 residues. DNA for the CDR3: TGTGCCAGCAGCTTGGGCCTAGCTTACAATGAGCAGTTCTTC. Its protein is CASSLGLAYNEQFF.

V usage is TRBV6-5 and J usage is TRBJ2-7; 8 nucleotides match TRBD1. CDR3 length equals 16 residues. After removal of 0 bases from V and 5 bases from J, the junction contained 9 bases not matched to a gene. Germline values: CDR1 MNHEY, CDR2 SVGAGI. The CDR3 coding sequence is TGTGCCAGCAGTTACTCTCGACAGGGGTTTGGGGACGAGCAGTACTTC. As protein: CASSYSRQGFGDEQYF.

This clone was detected only once. The gene calls are TRBV5-6 and TRBJ2-5; perhaps TRBD1 as D (6 bases). This CDR3 contains 15 residues. The V gene lost 5 bases and the J gene lost 0 bases, with 14 bases spanning the gap. Per the germline V gene, CDR1 is SGHDT and CDR2 is YYEEEE. CDR3 coding DNA: TGTGCCAGCAGGTACTGGACAGTGTACCAAGAGACCCAGTACTTC. The encoded protein is CASRYWTVYQETQYF.